Given below is one T cell receptor beta chain in context. What it recognizes is unknown. Germline values: CDR1 LGHDT, CDR2 YNNKEL (reference sequence). The CDR3 length is 16 residues. One entry per CDR3 protein, without DNA, is what TCRdb gives after re-calling the 5' RACE reads. This table holds about 160,000 distinct CDR3 sequences. This sample stems from a study of T cells expressing NK-cell markers. Study-level points and caveats: Similarly, these clonotypes led the CD3+CD56-NKG2C+ fraction as well in a handful of donors. Whether the expanded NKG2C+ T cell clones recognized HCMV remained unclear.

This chain connects TRBV3-1 to TRBJ2-5; as DNA is missing, the TRBD2 call by TCRdb cannot be tested. Sequenced sample: blood T cells: a sorted CD56 or NKG2C T cell subset, CD4+ or CD8+ T cells, or bulk PBMC T cells (not recorded which). The sequence was collected from a man between 18 and 69 years old in good health. CDR3 in amino acids: CASSRPTSGGQETQYF.